Following are 32 T cell receptor beta chains from one sample sequenced in a study of PD-1 and CTLA-4 blockade in melanoma. Data came from immunoSEQ multiplex PCR; TCRdb stores just in-frame clones and leaves some out. Of around 31,000 clones listed, about 91% were seen once; the top ten hold over 8.5%. This specimen consisted of CD8+ T cells from peripheral blood, obtained from a patient given anti-PD-1 treatment. Receptor source: a human donor with melanoma.

This chain connects TRBV30 to TRBJ2-1; the D gene is possibly TRBD2 (6 bases). This CDR3 region has 11 residues. Germline CDR1 reads GTSNPN; CDR2 reads SVGIG (reference sequence). Trimming took 4 bases from V and 7 from J, leaving 8 bases between them. In DNA form, the CDR3 reads TGTGCCTGGACCCGGGAGAATGAGCAGTTCTTC. Residues: CAWTRENEQFF.

V and J are TRBV30 and TRBJ1-1; tentative D call: TRBD1 (5 bases). The CDR3 runs 13 residues. Deletions cut 1 base from V and 5 bases from J, with 11 bases between. CDR1 is GTSNPN and CDR2 is SVGIG in the germline V gene (reference sequence). CDR3 in DNA: TGTGCCTGGAGTGAGCAGGGAGGGACTGAAGCTTTCTTT. This translates into CAWSEQGGTEAFF.

This clone has only one observation. The gene calls are TRBV9 and TRBJ1-5; D is ambiguous. The CDR3 has 14 residues. V shed 4 bases and J shed 2 bases, with 10 bases lying between them. The germline CDR1 and CDR2 sequences are SGDLS and YYNGEE. Written as DNA, the CDR3 is TGTGCCAGCAGCCCCGATGGGGGCAATCAGCCCCAGCATTTT. Protein sequence: CASSPDGGNQPQHF.

As to this clone: The CDR3 carries no conserved terminal phenylalanine or tryptophan, so it likely arises from a read error. Because the CDR3's place on the DNA is in doubt, the DNA is left out and the CDR3 is given as listed by TCRdb. The chain couples TRBV9 to TRBJ1-2. The CDR3 sequence runs 13 residues, both termini included. The germline gives CDR1 SGDLS, CDR2 YYNGEE. The CDR3 here is CASSVGSAAPTNL.

J is TRBJ1-5 and V is TRBV7-9; D is unresolved. Trimming stripped 3 bases from V and 7 bases from J, with 7 bases between. The CDR3 length is 12 residues. The germline gives CDR1 SEHNR, CDR2 FQNEAQ (reference sequence). The CDR3 coding sequence is TGTGCCAGCAGCTTTGAGGCCCAGCCCCAGCATTTT. The encoded protein is CASSFEAQPQHF.

The V call is TRBV7-9, the J call TRBJ2-2; D gene unclear. The CDR3 has 15 amino acids. Trimming left V 11 bases short and J 6 bases short, with 22 bases between. Germline V gene lookup returns CDR1 SEHNR and CDR2 FQNEAQ (reference sequence). The CDR3 nucleotides read TGTGCCCTCGCCCTTGGGTTCGCGGACCCCGGGGAGCTGTTTTTT. Its translation is CALALGFADPGELFF.

The CDR3 DNA is TGTGCCAGCAGTTGGTCGGGACCGAACACTGAAGCTTTCTTT. Translating gives CASSWSGPNTEAFF. This chain joins TRBV6-5 and TRBJ1-1; tentative D call: TRBD1 (5 bases). Trimming took 4 bases from V and 1 from J, leaving 10 bases between them. This CDR3 region has 14 residues. CDR1 MNHEY and CDR2 SVGAGI come from the germline V gene.

This chain joins TRBV28 and TRBJ1-5; D unresolved. CDR3 length: 13 residues. V lost 3 bases and J lost 7, with 10 bases in between. Germline assignment: CDR1 MDHEN and CDR2 SYDVKM. Here the CDR3 DNA reads TGTGCCAGCAGTTTCTCAGTTTTGCAGCCCCAGCATTTT. Translated, it gives CASSFSVLQPQHF.

This clone was recorded only once. An end of the junction differs from the germline gene, which may be a read error. The chain carries TRBV30 and TRBJ1-5; 11 nucleotides align to TRBD1. The germline V gene encodes CDR1 GTSNPN and CDR2 SVGIG (reference sequence). The CDR3 sequence is 14 residues long. CDR3 loop: CAWGVGQGEQPQHF. The CDR3 region has the DNA TGTGCCTGGGGTGTGGGACAGGGGGAGCAGCCCCAGCATTTT.

V gene TRBV3-1 (or the pseudogene TRBV3-2) combines with J gene TRBJ2-1; D gene ambiguous. The length of the CDR3 is 16 residues. Between the trimmed V and J ends, which lost 4 bases and 2 bases, there was a span of 15 bases. Germline V gives CDR1 LGHDT, CDR2 YNNKEL (reference sequence). The CDR3 nucleotides are TGTGCCAGCAGCCCCCGAGTAGGGCCCCCCTACAATGAGCAGTTCTTC. Protein: CASSPRVGPPYNEQFF.

This sequence joins TRBV3-1 (or the pseudogene TRBV3-2) and TRBJ1-3, with D perhaps TRBD1 (5 bases). Germline lookup yields CDR1 LGHDT and CDR2 YNNKEL (reference sequence). V shed 5 bases and J shed 5 bases, with 19 bases lying between them. This CDR3 is built from 16 residues. In nucleotides, the CDR3 is TGTGCCAGCAGCACCAGGGCTTTACACGCACGAAACACCATATATTTT. This gives the protein CASSTRALHARNTIYF.

The chain employs TRBV6-6 and TRBJ2-1; 7 bases map to TRBD2. The junction had 2 bases not matched to a gene; V was cut back by 5 bases and J by 4 bases. Germline V lookup: CDR1 MNHNY, CDR2 SVGAGI (reference sequence). This CDR3 is built from 13 residues. This chain's CDR3 is CASSSGDYNEQFF. Written as DNA, the CDR3 is TGTGCCAGCAGTAGCGGGGATTACAATGAGCAGTTCTTC.

The gene calls are TRBV6-5 and TRBJ2-6; D remains unclear. Trimming shortened V by 6 bases and J by 0 bases, and 6 bases separated the two germline ends. Germline loops: CDR1 MNHEY, CDR2 SVGAGI. The CDR3 has 14 residues. CDR3 residues: CASSTFSGANVLTF. In DNA, the CDR3 is TGTGCCAGCAGCACTTTCTCTGGGGCCAACGTCCTGACTTTC.

V and J are TRBV7-9 and TRBJ2-6; D is uncertain. Looked up from germline, CDR1 is SEHNR and CDR2 is FQNEAQ (reference sequence). Trimming removed 8 bases from V and 0 bases from J, with 5 bases in between. The CDR3 loop spans 13 amino acids. CDR3 region: CASASSGANVLTF. The CDR3, as DNA: TGTGCCAGCGCTAGCTCTGGGGCCAACGTCCTGACTTTC.

This clone was found once. The V call is TRBV28, the J call TRBJ2-7; no reliable D call. The V end was cut by 5 bases, the J end by 3 bases, with 11 bases between. The CDR3 is 13 residues long. Germline V CDR1 and CDR2: MDHEN, SYDVKM. For the CDR3, the DNA is TGTGCCAGCAGTCCAGCGCCAAGCTACGAGCAGTACTTC. Its translation is CASSPAPSYEQYF.

The count of this clone is one. The chain uses TRBV28 and TRBJ1-1, with D perhaps TRBD1 (6 bases). Per the germline V gene, CDR1 is MDHEN and CDR2 is SYDVKM. This CDR3 has 14 amino acids. Trimming removed 6 bases at V and 4 bases at J, with 15 bases between. DNA for the CDR3: TGTGCCAGCAGGATACAGGGACGGGTCACTGAAGCTTTCTTT. Protein product: CASRIQGRVTEAFF.

The chain joins TRBV19 to TRBJ2-1, with 7 bases fitting TRBD2. Germline V gene sequence: CDR1 LNHDA, CDR2 SQIVND (reference sequence). The length of the CDR3 is 12 residues. The CDR3 loop reads CWEGAAYNEQFF. DNA for the CDR3: TGTTGGGAGGGAGCCGCCTACAATGAGCAGTTCTTC.

The chain carries TRBV7-9 and TRBJ2-3; 7 positions agree with TRBD1. Germline CDR1 and CDR2: SEHNR and FQNEAQ (reference sequence). The trim removed 3 bases at V and 5 bases at J, leaving 11 bases unmatched. This CDR3 comprises 16 residues. The CDR3 loop is CASSFPPGGVEDTQYF. As DNA, the CDR3 is TGTGCCAGCAGCTTTCCGCCAGGGGGAGTTGAAGATACGCAGTATTTT.

The chain carries TRBV12-3 or TRBV12-4 and TRBJ2-7; 7 bases line up with TRBD2. The CDR3 loop spans 13 amino acids. J gave up 2 bases and V 4 bases, and 2 bases lay outside the gene matches. The CDR3: CASSWGTTYEQYF. In DNA, the CDR3 is TGTGCCAGCAGTTGGGGGACTACCTACGAGCAGTACTTC.

J is TRBJ2-1 and V is TRBV6-5, with a tentative D call TRBD1 (6 bases). The V end lost 11 bases, the J end lost 5 bases, and 13 bases lay between the germline ends. The CDR3 is 12 amino acids. The germline V gene has CDR1 MNHEY and CDR2 SVGAGI. Written as DNA, the CDR3 is TGTGCCTCGGGACACCCAAACAATGAGCAGTTCTTC. Protein sequence: CASGHPNNEQFF.

The rearrangement joins TRBV6-5 to TRBJ1-5, with 8 bases fitting TRBD1. CDR1 MNHEY and CDR2 SVGAGI come from the germline V gene. Trimming removed 5 bases from V and 0 bases from J; junction bases left unmatched: 3. The CDR3 loop spans 15 amino acids. CDR3 sequence: CASSPTGASNQPQHF. In DNA, the CDR3 is TGTGCCAGCAGTCCGACAGGGGCTAGCAATCAGCCCCAGCATTTT.

The chain links TRBV28 to TRBJ2-3; 11 positions match TRBD2. Germline trimming cut 6 bases from V and 4 bases from J; bases unmatched to any gene: 9. The CDR3 totals 16 residues. Germline values: CDR1 MDHEN, CDR2 SYDVKM. In DNA form, the CDR3 reads TGTGCCAGCAGGTCTATAGCGGGAGGGGGGGCAGATACGCAGTATTTT. It specifies CASRSIAGGGADTQYF.

This clone was seen just once. The chain links TRBV12-3 or TRBV12-4 to TRBJ2-7; TRBD2 matches 7 bases. Losses at the gene ends were 6 bases for V and 4 bases for J; bases not matched to a gene: 6. The CDR3 is made up of 13 amino acids. CDR3 coding DNA: TGTGCCAGCAGCGTCGGGACTACATACGAGCAGTACTTC. It yields the protein CASSVGTTYEQYF.

The chain is built from TRBV28 and TRBJ2-1; 11 nucleotides agree with TRBD2. With V trimmed by 2 bases and J by 9 bases, 6 bases remained unmatched. Looked up from germline, CDR1 is MDHEN and CDR2 is SYDVKM. CDR3 length: 15 residues. The CDR3, as DNA: TGTGCCAGCAGTTTAACACTAGCGGGAGTAGCTGAGCAGTTCTTC. Encoded protein: CASSLTLAGVAEQFF. The full variable domain, completed using reference TRBV28 and TRBJ2-1, is DVKVTQSSRYLVKRTGEKVFLECVQDMDHENMFWYRQDPGLGLRLIYFSYDVKMKEKGDIPEGYSVSREKKERFSLILESASTNQTSMYLCASSLTLAGVAEQFFGPGTRLTVL.

The V and J genes are TRBV7-9 and TRBJ1-6, with 9 bases identical to TRBD1. Germline V gives CDR1 SEHNR, CDR2 FQNEAQ (reference sequence). This CDR3 is 17 amino acids long. After removal of 5 bases from V and 8 bases from J, the junction contained 13 bases not matched to a gene. The CDR3 loop reads CASSLMMTGGGDSPLHF. DNA for the CDR3: TGTGCCAGCAGCCTTATGATGACAGGGGGTGGGGATTCACCCCTCCACTTT. Together with reference TRBV7-9 and TRBJ1-6, the CDR3 gives the full variable domain: DTGVSQNPRHKITKRGQNVTFRCDPISEHNRLYWYRQTLGQGPEFLTYFQNEAQLEKSRLLSDRFSAERPKGSFSTLEIQRTEQGDSAMYLCASSLMMTGGGDSPLHFGNGTRLTVT.

The chain carries TRBV4-2 and TRBJ1-1; TRBD1 aligns across 7 bases. Germline assignment: CDR1 LGHNA and CDR2 YNFKEQ. This CDR3 contains 12 residues. J gave up 1 base and V 8 bases, and 1 base lay outside the gene matches. The CDR3: CASSGGNTEAFF. The CDR3 DNA reads as TGTGCCAGCTCAGGGGGGAACACTGAAGCTTTCTTT.

V gene TRBV28 combines with J gene TRBJ2-7; tentatively, D is TRBD1 (5 bases). Trimming took 5 bases from V and 1 from J, leaving 18 bases between them. Per germline, CDR1 MDHEN and CDR2 SYDVKM. The CDR3 runs 16 residues. As DNA, the CDR3 is TGTGCCAGCAGTCCCGACAGACAGCTCATTTCCTACGAGCAGTACTTC. Translated: CASSPDRQLISYEQYF.

As for this clone: At one end, the junction sequence differs from germline, possibly due to a read error. This sample includes further DNA sequences coding for the same CDR3. This chain uses TRBV29-1 with TRBJ2-6; 7 nucleotides match TRBD1. Germline V gene data show CDR1 as SQVTM and CDR2 as ANQGSEA. The CDR3 is 15 amino acids. CDR3: CSVEDRRAGANVLTF. DNA for the CDR3: TGCAGTGTTGAGGACAGGCGGGCTGGGGCCAACGTCCTGACTTTC.

This clone was picked up one time. This rearrangement joins TRBV19 to TRBJ2-7; D call uncertain. The V end was cut by 1 base, the J end by 0 bases, with 7 bases between. The CDR3 consists of 14 residues. Germline V gene data show CDR1 as LNHDA and CDR2 as SQIVND (reference sequence). CDR3 bases: TGTGCCAGTAGTATAGCCGGCAACTCCTACGAGCAGTACTTC. Translated: CASSIAGNSYEQYF.

The chain combines TRBV7-9 with TRBJ2-1; no clear D. This CDR3 has 16 amino acids. Between the trimmed V and J ends, which lost 5 bases and 0 bases, there was a span of 14 bases. Germline V gives CDR1 SEHNR, CDR2 FQNEAQ (reference sequence). CDR3 in amino acids: CASSPLDTPSYNEQFF. Written as DNA, the CDR3 is TGTGCCAGCAGCCCCCTGGATACTCCCTCCTACAATGAGCAGTTCTTC.

The chain uses TRBV7-9 and TRBJ2-7; 9 positions match TRBD1. The V gene end was trimmed by 7 bases and the J gene end by 5 bases; junction bases not matched to a gene: 9. The CDR3 loop spans 14 amino acids. Germline CDR1 SEHNR, CDR2 FQNEAQ (reference sequence). CDR3 nucleotide sequence: TGTGCCAGCACCGTACCGGGACAGGGAAACGAGCAGTACTTC. It is translated as CASTVPGQGNEQYF.

V is TRBV15 and J is TRBJ1-6; D possibly corresponds to TRBD1 (5 bases). The V end was cut by 3 bases, the J end by 7 bases, with 13 bases between. This CDR3 contains 15 residues. Germline loops: CDR1 LNHNV, CDR2 YYDKDF (reference sequence). The CDR3 protein is CATSRGEMRNSPLHF. The CDR3 bases are TGTGCCACCAGCAGGGGGGAAATGCGAAATTCACCCCTCCACTTT.